This T cell receptor beta chain was profiled in a study of T cells in Graves' hyperthyroidism and ophthalmopathy. CDR1 and CDR2 from the germline V gene are LGHDT and YNNKEL (reference sequence). This CDR3 is 11 amino acids long. Trimming left V 4 bases short and J 6 bases short, with 7 bases between. The table lists this clonotype with many counts. Amplification of TCR beta CDR3 regions used RNA as the template. A first-round RT-PCR of the TCR CDR3 used the HTBI primer set. MiXCR was run by TCRdb on the multiplex PCR reads, yielding one entry per CDR3 protein. Counted here are hundreds of thousands of distinct CDR3 sequences, approximately 14% occurring once; the ten biggest clones make up more than 11%.

Sample: blood. The chain employs TRBV3-1 and TRBJ2-7; D not resolved. The sequence was obtained from a woman between 40 and 50 years old with Graves' hyperthyroidism. In DNA, the CDR3 is TGTGCCAGCAGCCTTGACGGCGAGCAGTACTTC. Encoded protein: CASSLDGEQYF.